This passage covers 26 T cell receptor beta chains from one sample sequenced in a study of T-cell reconstitution after alpha-beta-depleted transplantation in children. Preparation of the TCRbeta library involved a method that used unique molecular identifiers. MiXCR was run by TCRdb on the PCR reads, yielding one entry per CDR3 protein. The sample includes a few hundred thousand distinct CDR3 sequences, roughly a tenth of them seen just once. The sequences come from PBMCs from the stem cell graft donor, collected from the stem cell graft. These receptors came from a human donor who donated a stem cell graft to a child with SCID.

This clonotype came up many times. The chain joins TRBV24-1 to TRBJ2-5; 10 bases match TRBD1. With V trimmed by 4 bases and J by 4 bases, 8 bases remained unmatched. Germline V CDR1 and CDR2: KGHDR, SFDVKD. This CDR3 spans 16 amino acids. The CDR3 here is CATSEPSGQGGETQYF. DNA of the CDR3: TGTGCCACCAGTGAGCCCTCCGGACAGGGGGGAGAGACCCAGTACTTC.

This clonotype showed up many times. V and J are TRBV2 and TRBJ2-1; 8 bases agree with TRBD2. Trimming removed 6 bases from V and 2 bases from J; junction bases left unmatched: 18. The CDR3 spans 19 residues. Germline V lookup: CDR1 SNHLY, CDR2 FYNNEI. Here the CDR3 reads CASSGTIGVAGSTYNEQFF. CDR3 bases: TGTGCCAGCAGCGGGACAATCGGAGTAGCGGGGTCGACCTACAATGAGCAGTTCTTC.

This clonotype was picked up many times. The gene calls are TRBV5-1 and TRBJ2-3; 8 bases line up with TRBD2. With 2 bases clipped from V and 2 bases from J, the junction kept 7 bases outside the gene matches. Germline assignment: CDR1 SGHRS and CDR2 YFSETQ. The CDR3 is made up of 16 amino acids. The CDR3 spells CASSFLQRGTTDTQYF. For the CDR3, the DNA is TGCGCCAGCAGCTTCCTCCAGCGGGGGACCACAGATACGCAGTATTTT.

This clonotype was seen ten or more times. In nucleotides, the CDR3 is TGTGCCAGCAGCGTAGATCAGGCCCCTTCCTACAATGAGCAGTTCTTC. Encoded protein: CASSVDQAPSYNEQFF. The V call is TRBV9, the J call TRBJ2-1, with D hard to call. The CDR3 spans 16 residues. Germline CDR1 SGDLS, CDR2 YYNGEE. V was trimmed by 0 bases and J by 1 base, leaving 11 bases between them.

This clonotype was observed many times. V is TRBV9 and J is TRBJ2-5; D is perhaps TRBD2 (6 bases). The CDR3 runs 16 residues. Germline values: CDR1 SGDLS, CDR2 YYNGEE. V was cut by 1 base and J by 1 base, with 14 bases left in between. In DNA, the CDR3 is TGTGCCAGCAGCGTATATGGAGGGGCCGGCCAAGAGACCCAGTACTTC. This sequence encodes CASSVYGGAGQETQYF.

This clonotype appeared many times. The genes are TRBV6-5 and TRBJ1-3; D uncertain. Germline V gene lookup returns CDR1 MNHEY and CDR2 SVGAGI. V gave up 0 bases and J gave up 0 bases, with 15 bases separating them. The CDR3 is made up of 18 amino acids. The chain's CDR3 is CASSYSAHTLSSGNTIYF. The CDR3 region has the DNA TGTGCCAGCAGTTACTCGGCTCATACCTTGAGCTCTGGAAACACCATATATTTT.

This clonotype was detected many times. This chain connects TRBV29-1 to TRBJ2-5, with TRBD2 identical over 7 bases. The CDR3 totals 12 residues. The V segment lost 7 bases and the J segment 5 bases; nucleotides outside the gene matches: 7. CDR1 is SQVTM, CDR2 ANQGSEA, per germline. The CDR3 loop reads CSAYKGGETQYF. The CDR3 bases are TGCAGCGCCTACAAGGGAGGGGAGACCCAGTACTTC.

This clonotype was observed many times. The V call is TRBV20-1, the J call TRBJ1-5; the D is unclear. CDR1 DFQATT and CDR2 SNEGSKA come from the germline V gene (reference sequence). CDR3 length equals 15 residues. Deletions cut 0 bases from V and 4 bases from J, with 13 bases between. CDR3 amino acids: CSARDREGVNQPQHF. The CDR3 nucleotides read TGCAGTGCTAGAGATCGGGAGGGAGTGAATCAGCCCCAGCATTTT.

This clonotype was seen many times. This sequence joins TRBV5-1 and TRBJ2-2, with D unresolved. V lost 4 bases to trimming and J lost 0 bases, with 10 bases between them. CDR1 and CDR2 (germline): SGHRS, YFSETQ. The CDR3 is made up of 15 amino acids. CDR3 region: CASSTWMPNTGELFF. As DNA, the CDR3 is TGCGCCAGCAGCACTTGGATGCCGAACACCGGGGAGCTGTTTTTT.

This clonotype was observed many times. The rearrangement uses TRBV16 and TRBJ1-1; D gene uncertain. Germline-derived CDR1 and CDR2 are KGHSY and FQNENV. This CDR3 contains 13 residues. Trimming took 4 bases from V and 0 from J, leaving 6 bases between them. The chain's CDR3 is CASSPSVNTEAFF. In nucleotides, the CDR3 is TGTGCCAGCAGCCCTTCAGTGAACACTGAAGCTTTCTTT.

This clonotype was seen repeatedly, ten times or more. CDR3 DNA: TGCAGCGTCCTAGGGAGCGGTAGGACGAATACGCAGTATTTT. It yields the protein CSVLGSGRTNTQYF. The V call is TRBV29-1, the J call TRBJ2-3; tentative D call: TRBD2 (5 bases). This CDR3 region has 14 residues. Germline V gene sequence: CDR1 SQVTM, CDR2 ANQGSEA. V lost 6 bases and J 7 bases, leaving 20 bases between the germline ends.

This clonotype was observed many times. V usage is TRBV5-1 and J usage is TRBJ2-2; the match to TRBD2 covers 7 bases. Looked up from germline, CDR1 is SGHRS and CDR2 is YFSETQ. J gave up 2 bases and V 6 bases, and 13 bases lay outside the gene matches. The CDR3 has 17 residues. CDR3 amino acids: CASTRGSGGANTGELFF. CDR3 nucleotide sequence: TGCGCCAGCACCCGAGGATCGGGGGGTGCTAACACCGGGGAGCTGTTTTTT. Full variable domain (missing parts from reference TRBV5-1 and TRBJ2-2): KAGVTQTPRYLIKTRGQQVTLSCSPISGHRSVSWYQQTPGQGLQFLFEYFSETQRNKGNFPGRFSGRQFSNSRSEMNVSTLELGDSALYLCASTRGSGGANTGELFFGEGSRLTVL.

This clonotype was detected many times. The chain links TRBV5-6 to TRBJ2-2, with a tentative D call TRBD2 (5 bases). Trimming stripped 0 bases from V and 2 bases from J, with 14 bases between. The CDR3 is 17 residues long. CDR1 and CDR2 (germline): SGHDT, YYEEEE. The CDR3 spells CASSLGLRGINTGELFF. The CDR3 region has the DNA TGTGCCAGCAGCTTGGGACTCCGGGGAATTAACACCGGGGAGCTGTTTTTT.

The rearrangement uses TRBV20-1 and TRBJ2-1, with TRBD1 as a possible D gene (5 bases). V lost 0 bases and J lost 5, with 14 bases in between. CDR1 DFQATT and CDR2 SNEGSKA come from the germline V gene (reference sequence). This CDR3 is built from 15 residues. This CDR3 reads CSARDGGMDNNEQFF. The CDR3 DNA is TGCAGTGCTAGAGATGGCGGAATGGACAACAATGAGCAGTTCTTC.

V usage is TRBV7-2 and J usage is TRBJ2-7; either TRBD1 or TRBD2 may supply D (5 bases each). V shed 5 bases and J shed 6 bases, with 14 bases lying between them. Germline-derived CDR1 and CDR2 are SGHTA and FQGNSA. This CDR3 region has 13 residues. CDR3 sequence (DNA): TGTGCCAGCAGCCCACGGGACCGGGGCGAGCAGTACTTC. Its translation: CASSPRDRGEQYF.

Many counts were recorded for this clonotype. The chain has TRBV6-5 and TRBJ2-7, with D maybe TRBD1 (5 bases). Germline CDR1 reads MNHEY; CDR2 reads SVGAGI. The CDR3 totals 14 residues. Trimming removed 5 bases from V and 3 bases from J, with 14 bases in between. The DNA of the CDR3 is TGTGCCAGCAGTCCGCTGACAGATGTCTACGAGCAGTACTTC. This codes for CASSPLTDVYEQYF.

At least ten counts were recorded for this clonotype. No DNA is shown, since the ends of the CDR3 on it are uncertain; the CDR3 is the one TCRdb lists. This chain connects TRBV6-5 to TRBJ2-3; the tabulated D call, TRBD2, remains unverified against the DNA. CDR1 is MNHEY, CDR2 SVGAGI, per germline. The CDR3 totals 18 residues, both ends included. CDR3 region: CASSLRTSGASVRDTQYF.

The sample holds many counts of this clonotype. The chain employs TRBV20-1 and TRBJ2-2, with unresolved D. The V and J ends lost 3 bases and 4 bases respectively, with 15 bases between them. Per the germline V gene, CDR1 is DFQATT and CDR2 is SNEGSKA (reference sequence). CDR3 length: 15 amino acids. The CDR3 sequence is CSASPAKKGTGELFF. The CDR3 coding sequence is TGCAGTGCTAGCCCCGCGAAAAAAGGCACCGGGGAGCTGTTTTTT.

In this sample, this clonotype turned up many times. The chain couples TRBV7-2 to TRBJ2-7; D unclear. The ends were cut back, 1 base at V and 3 bases at J, with 13 bases in the middle. Germline lookup yields CDR1 SGHTA and CDR2 FQGNSA. The length of the CDR3 is 15 residues. In nucleotides, the CDR3 is TGTGCCAGCAGCTTAGAGGCAGGTAGCATCTACGAGCAGTACTTC. Residues: CASSLEAGSIYEQYF.

The V and J genes are TRBV2 and TRBJ2-2; possible D gene TRBD2, 5 bases. The V and J ends lost 0 bases and 8 bases respectively, with 10 bases between them. The CDR3 loop spans 14 amino acids. Germline loops: CDR1 SNHLY, CDR2 FYNNEI. In DNA, the CDR3 is TGTGCCAGCAGTGAAGCGCTTCGGGGAGGGGAGCTGTTTTTT. Residues: CASSEALRGGELFF. Combining the CDR3 with reference TRBV2 and TRBJ2-2 gives the whole variable domain EPEVTQTPSHQVTQMGQEVILRCVPISNHLYFYWYRQILGQKVEFLVSFYNNEISEKSEIFDDQFSVERPDGSNFTLKIRSTKLEDSAMYFCASSEALRGGELFFGEGSRLTVL.

This clonotype was seen at least ten times. This rearrangement joins TRBV27 to TRBJ2-2; maybe TRBD2 (5 bases). V shed 7 bases and J shed 7 bases, with 13 bases lying between them. Germline V gene sequence: CDR1 MNHEY, CDR2 SMNVEV (reference sequence). The CDR3 runs 13 residues. CDR3 coding DNA: TGTGCCAGCACCGGATCCGAGGGCGGGGAGCTGTTTTTT. Translation gives CASTGSEGGELFF.

This clonotype was counted at least ten times. The J gene is TRBJ2-7, the V gene TRBV29-1, with D possibly being TRBD1 or TRBD2 (6 bases each). V was clipped by 4 bases and J by 3 bases, with 13 bases between them. The CDR3 runs to 13 residues. Germline V CDR1 and CDR2: SQVTM, ANQGSEA. The CDR3 is CSVGWGAYYEQYF. CDR3 bases: TGCAGCGTTGGGTGGGGGGCCTACTACGAGCAGTACTTC.

This clonotype has at least ten counts. The chain couples TRBV19 to TRBJ2-5; 8 bases align to TRBD2. The CDR3 sequence is 14 residues long. Unmatched junction bases numbered 7, after V lost 7 bases and J lost 3 bases. Germline CDR1 is LNHDA and CDR2 is SQIVND (reference sequence). CDR3 amino acids: CASKGPGLEETQYF. The CDR3 bases are TGTGCCAGTAAAGGTCCGGGACTAGAAGAGACCCAGTACTTC.

This clonotype was found many times. The chain employs TRBV7-9 and TRBJ2-2, with D hard to call. Trimming removed 8 bases from V and 3 bases from J, with 13 bases in between. CDR3 length: 14 residues. Germline V gives CDR1 SEHNR, CDR2 FQNEAQ (reference sequence). The CDR3 DNA reads as TGTGCCAGCCCCACCCCCCAGGACACCGGGGAGCTGTTTTTT. Residues: CASPTPQDTGELFF. Together with reference TRBV7-9 and TRBJ2-2, the CDR3 gives the full variable domain: DTGVSQNPRHKITKRGQNVTFRCDPISEHNRLYWYRQTLGQGPEFLTYFQNEAQLEKSRLLSDRFSAERPKGSFSTLEIQRTEQGDSAMYLCASPTPQDTGELFFGEGSRLTVL.

The chain is built from TRBV20-1 and TRBJ2-1, with no clear D. Germline V gene sequence: CDR1 DFQATT, CDR2 SNEGSKA (reference sequence). V lost 5 bases, J lost 4 bases, and 15 bases lay in between. This CDR3 comprises 14 residues. CDR3 nucleotides: TGCAGTGCTGAAGGGATTAAAAAGTACAATGAGCAGTTCTTC. It encodes CSAEGIKKYNEQFF.

This clonotype was counted ten times or more. The chain combines TRBV5-1 with TRBJ2-5, with TRBD1 matching over 8 bases. Germline V gene lookup returns CDR1 SGHRS and CDR2 YFSETQ. With 1 base clipped from V and 5 bases from J, the junction kept 4 bases outside the gene matches. CDR3 length: 14 residues. As DNA, the CDR3 is TGCGCCAGCAGCTTGACAGGGGGAGAGGAGACCCAGTACTTC. It specifies CASSLTGGEETQYF.